These 25 T cell receptor beta chains share one sample of origin, sequenced in a study of OX40 agonist ivuxolimab in advanced cancers. The method was immunoSEQ multiplex PCR; TCRdb's version includes in-frame clones alone and lacks a portion of them. The sample consists of 80,000 to 95,000 clones, about 88% of them appearing once. The source material was CD4+ or CD8+ T cells sorted from blood, sampled in a trial of the OX40 agonist ivuxolimab. The receptors here all came from an adult with an advanced solid tumor such as melanoma, head and neck, liver or kidney cancer.

The chain has TRBV6-1 and TRBJ1-2; no clear D gene. The germline gives CDR1 MNHNS, CDR2 SASEGT. The CDR3 runs to 12 residues. Trimming took 3 bases from V and 4 from J, leaving 6 bases between them. The CDR3 sequence: CASSDGLYGYTF. Written as DNA, the CDR3 is TGTGCCAGCAGTGACGGCCTCTATGGCTACACCTTC.

V and J are TRBV6-4 and TRBJ1-1; D unresolved. Trimming shortened V by 6 bases and J by 4 bases, and 27 bases separated the two germline ends. Germline lookup yields CDR1 MRHNA and CDR2 SNTAGT. The CDR3 loop spans 18 amino acids. The DNA for the CDR3 is TGTGCCAGCAGCCGAAGCGGACTGCTTGGAGGATTGAGCACTGAAGCTTTCTTT. Protein: CASSRSGLLGGLSTEAFF.

This rearrangement joins TRBV9 to TRBJ2-1; TRBD2 is a possible D gene (6 bases). CDR3 length equals 12 residues. Germline CDR1 is SGDLS and CDR2 is YYNGEE. V was clipped by 4 bases and J by 10 bases, with 12 bases between them. The CDR3 region has the DNA TGTGCCAGCAGCTTGCAGGGAGGAGAGCAGTTCTTC. Encoded protein: CASSLQGGEQFF.

The genes are TRBV7-8 and TRBJ2-5, with 7 bases that match TRBD2. CDR3 length: 15 residues. Germline V gene lookup returns CDR1 SGHVS and CDR2 FQNEAQ. V was clipped by 1 base and J by 5 bases; unmatched bases: 7. The CDR3 region is CASSLVVGGWETQYF. The CDR3 DNA is TGTGCCAGCAGCTTAGTCGTGGGGGGGTGGGAGACCCAGTACTTC.

CDR3 loop: CATSRDPEGIQYF. The CDR3 DNA sequence: TGTGCCACCAGCAGAGATCCCGAAGGGATCCAGTACTTC. This rearrangement joins TRBV15 to TRBJ2-5; the D is unclear. Deletions cut 0 bases from V and 10 bases from J, with 12 bases between. The CDR3 has 13 residues. Germline V lookup: CDR1 LNHNV, CDR2 YYDKDF (reference sequence).

V usage is TRBV30 and J usage is TRBJ1-2; D is possibly TRBD1 (6 bases). V was clipped by 2 bases and J by 7 bases, with 20 bases between them. This CDR3 comprises 15 residues. The V gene's germline CDR1 is GTSNPN and CDR2 SVGIG (reference sequence). CDR3 DNA: TGTGCCTGGAGTCGTCGGTCGGGGGGCGGGCTTGGCTACACCTTC. It translates to CAWSRRSGGGLGYTF.

The rearrangement uses TRBV12-5 and TRBJ1-4, with unresolved D. CDR3 length equals 13 residues. CDR1 and CDR2 (germline): LGHNT, FRNRAP. V lost 6 bases, J lost 6 bases, and 11 bases lay in between. In nucleotides, the CDR3 is TGTGCTAGTGGAAGGCCGCGAGATGAAAAACTGTTTTTT. Translated, it gives CASGRPRDEKLFF.

V usage is TRBV9 and J usage is TRBJ2-6; D not resolved. This CDR3 comprises 14 residues. Germline V lookup: CDR1 SGDLS, CDR2 YYNGEE. V was shortened by 2 bases and J by 4 bases, with 7 bases between the two germline ends. The CDR3 sequence: CASSVGPGANVLTF. CDR3 sequence (DNA): TGTGCCAGCAGCGTCGGGCCAGGGGCCAACGTCCTGACTTTC. Drawing the rest from reference TRBV9 and TRBJ2-6, the complete variable domain is DSGVTQTPKHLITATGQRVTLRCSPRSGDLSVYWYQQSLDQGLQFLIQYYNGEERAKGNILERFSAQQFPDLHSELNLSSLELGDSALYFCASSVGPGANVLTFGAGSRLTVL.

V usage is TRBV30 and J usage is TRBJ2-2; 11 bases agree with TRBD2. Unmatched junction bases numbered 16, after V lost 3 bases and J lost 4 bases. The CDR3 consists of 19 residues. Germline CDR1 GTSNPN, CDR2 SVGIG (reference sequence). The CDR3 spells CAWSPHLETSGVFTGELFF. CDR3 sequence (DNA): TGTGCCTGGAGCCCCCACTTAGAGACTAGCGGGGTTTTCACCGGGGAGCTGTTTTTT.

V usage is TRBV10-3 and J usage is TRBJ2-2; 15 bases align to TRBD2. Germline lookup yields CDR1 ENHRY and CDR2 SYGVKD. The CDR3 extends over 20 amino acids. Trimming at V came to 6 bases and at J to 0 bases, leaving 11 bases not matched to a gene. CDR3 amino acids: CAISQNPGLAGGSNTGELFF. CDR3 nucleotide sequence: TGTGCCATCAGCCAGAACCCGGGACTAGCGGGGGGATCGAACACCGGGGAGCTGTTTTTT.

The chain is built from TRBV4-2 and TRBJ2-1; no firm D call. The V and J ends lost 2 bases and 8 bases respectively, with 16 bases between them. Germline-derived CDR1 and CDR2 are LGHNA and YNFKEQ. This CDR3 has 15 amino acids. The CDR3 DNA sequence: TGTGCCAGCAGCCAACTAGTTTCTTCCTGGGATGAGCAGTTCTTC. It specifies CASSQLVSSWDEQFF.

V is TRBV6-5 and J is TRBJ1-1; weak D call: TRBD1 (6 bases). Germline loops: CDR1 MNHEY, CDR2 SVGAGI. Trimming shortened V by 6 bases and J by 1 base, and 15 bases separated the two germline ends. There are 15 residues in the CDR3. CDR3: CASSKNRAKNTEAFF. The CDR3 bases are TGTGCCAGCAGCAAGAACAGGGCCAAGAACACTGAAGCTTTCTTT.

This chain joins TRBV21-1 and TRBJ2-3; the table's D gene call, TRBD1, was not cross checked with the DNA. TRBV21-1 is recorded as a pseudogene. The CDR3 has 19 residues. CDR3 DNA sequence: TGTGCCAGCAGCAATTCTAGGCGACAGGGACCCCCTAGCACAGATACGCAGTATTTT. This gives the protein CASSNSRRQGPPSTDTQYF.

The V gene is TRBV7-8, the J gene TRBJ1-2; D perhaps matches TRBD1 (5 bases). There are 16 residues in the CDR3. With 0 bases removed from V and 0 bases from J, the gap between germline ends came to 11 bases. Germline assignment: CDR1 SGHVS and CDR2 FQNEAQ. CDR3 amino acids: CASSLAPTASNYGYTF. As DNA, the CDR3 is TGTGCCAGCAGCTTAGCCCCGACAGCCTCTAACTATGGCTACACCTTC. The full variable domain, with the rest looked up from reference TRBV7-8 and TRBJ1-2, is GAGVSQSPRYKVAKRGQDVALRCDPISGHVSLFWYQQALGQGPEFLTYFQNEAQLDKSGLPSDRFFAERPEGSVSTLKIQRTQQEDSAVYLCASSLAPTASNYGYTFGSGTRLTVV.

This rearrangement joins TRBV5-4 to TRBJ2-3; D is perhaps TRBD1 (6 bases). This CDR3 contains 14 residues. CDR1 is SGHNT and CDR2 is YYREEE in the germline V gene (reference sequence). V dropped 5 bases and J dropped 2 bases, with 12 bases sitting between them. The CDR3 here is CASSLGQHTDTQYF. The CDR3 DNA reads as TGTGCCAGCAGTCTCGGACAGCACACAGATACGCAGTATTTT.

As to this clone: Mismatch with germline at one junction end may stem from a read error. The sample holds other DNA sequences that translate to the same CDR3. This sequence joins TRBV7-7 and TRBJ1-1; unclear D gene. The V gene's germline CDR1 is SSHAT and CDR2 FNYEAQ (reference sequence). The CDR3 runs 13 residues. The CDR3 DNA sequence: TGTGCTAGCAGCCCTTCTGTGAACACTGAAGCTTTCTTT. It translates to CASSPSVNTEAFF.

The chain uses TRBV10-3 and TRBJ1-2, with D possibly TRBD1 on 5 matching bases. V lost 3 bases and J 4 bases, leaving 12 bases between the germline ends. The germline gives CDR1 ENHRY, CDR2 SYGVKD. The CDR3 is 14 residues long. CDR3 amino acids: CAISDPGRGYGYTF. The CDR3 DNA is TGTGCCATCAGTGACCCAGGGAGGGGCTATGGCTACACCTTC.

The chain links TRBV30 to TRBJ2-7, with 13 bases aligning to TRBD2. This CDR3 has 17 residues. Per germline, CDR1 GTSNPN and CDR2 SVGIG (reference sequence). The V and J ends lost 2 bases and 8 bases, in that order; junction bases with no gene match: 15. The CDR3 DNA sequence: TGTGCCTGGAGTCCTTGGGGGCGGACTAGCGGGAGAGCAAAGCAGTACTTC. Amino acids: CAWSPWGRTSGRAKQYF.

CDR3 bases: TGTGCCAGCAGGGGATCCCCTTACTCTGGGGCCAACGTCCTGACTTTC. This gives the protein CASRGSPYSGANVLTF. V gene TRBV28 combines with J gene TRBJ2-6; no firm D call. Looked up from germline, CDR1 is MDHEN and CDR2 is SYDVKM. V was pared by 6 bases and J by 0 bases, with 12 bases between. The CDR3 length is 16 residues.

The chain employs TRBV14 and TRBJ2-7; D gene ambiguous. CDR3 length equals 14 residues. Germline V lookup: CDR1 SGHDN, CDR2 FVKESK. V was pared by 1 base and J by 4 bases, with 11 bases between. CDR3 amino acids: CASSQAPTQYEQYF. The CDR3 nucleotides are TGTGCCAGCAGCCAAGCCCCCACACAGTACGAGCAGTACTTC.

The CDR3 here is CASSSQGNTEAFF. CDR3 DNA: TGTGCCAGCAGTAGTCAGGGTAACACTGAAGCTTTCTTT. The chain employs TRBV6-1 and TRBJ1-1; a possible D gene is TRBD1 (5 bases). In germline, CDR1 is MNHNS, CDR2 SASEGT. Trimming took 5 bases from V and 2 from J, leaving 9 bases between them. This CDR3 comprises 13 residues.

The CDR3: CASSNSPGQGARGYTF. CDR3 nucleotides: TGTGCCAGCAGCAATTCCCCAGGACAGGGGGCTCGGGGCTACACCTTC. The chain carries TRBV21-1 and TRBJ1-2; TRBD1 is taken as the D call from the table, unchecked against the DNA. TRBV21-1 is a recognized pseudogene. The CDR3 length is 16 residues.

V is TRBV5-6 and J is TRBJ1-1; no firm D call. Germline CDR1 is SGHDT and CDR2 is YYEEEE. The CDR3 has 15 amino acids. V was trimmed by 4 bases and J by 1 base, leaving 14 bases between them. Here the CDR3 DNA reads TGTGCCAGCAGCCGTGGTCACGGGGAGAACACTGAAGCTTTCTTT. It codes for CASSRGHGENTEAFF.

The CDR3 nucleotides read TGTGCCAGTACTCCTGGGCGTAGATCCACCGGGGAGCTGTTTTTT. Translating it yields CASTPGRRSTGELFF. The chain carries TRBV19 and TRBJ2-2; the D is unclear. This CDR3 has 15 amino acids. V gave up 7 bases and J gave up 4 bases, with 16 bases separating them. From germline, CDR1 is LNHDA and CDR2 SQIVND (reference sequence).

J is TRBJ2-6 and V is TRBV5-5; D is undetermined. The CDR3 extends over 15 amino acids. Germline values: CDR1 SGHKS, CDR2 YYEKEE (reference sequence). Trimming took 5 bases from V and 2 from J, leaving 11 bases between them. This CDR3 is CASSQHFPGANVLTF. CDR3 bases: TGTGCCAGCAGTCAACACTTTCCTGGGGCCAACGTCCTGACTTTC.